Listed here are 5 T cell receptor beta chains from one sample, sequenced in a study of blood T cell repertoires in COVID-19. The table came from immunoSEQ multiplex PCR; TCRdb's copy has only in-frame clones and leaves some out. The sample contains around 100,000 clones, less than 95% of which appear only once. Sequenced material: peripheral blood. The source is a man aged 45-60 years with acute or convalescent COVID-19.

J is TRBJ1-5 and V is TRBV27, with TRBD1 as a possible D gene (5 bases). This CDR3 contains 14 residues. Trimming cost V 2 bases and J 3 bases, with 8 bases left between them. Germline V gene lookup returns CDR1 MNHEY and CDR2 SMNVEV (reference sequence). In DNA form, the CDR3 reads TGTGCCAGCAGTTTACCGGGGGTCAATCAGCCCCAGCATTTT. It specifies CASSLPGVNQPQHF.

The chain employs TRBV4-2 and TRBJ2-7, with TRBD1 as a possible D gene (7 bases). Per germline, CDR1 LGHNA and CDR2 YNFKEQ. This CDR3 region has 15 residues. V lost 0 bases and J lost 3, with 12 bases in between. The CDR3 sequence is CASSQDPGGGYEQYF. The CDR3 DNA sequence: TGTGCCAGCAGCCAAGATCCAGGGGGAGGCTACGAGCAGTACTTC.

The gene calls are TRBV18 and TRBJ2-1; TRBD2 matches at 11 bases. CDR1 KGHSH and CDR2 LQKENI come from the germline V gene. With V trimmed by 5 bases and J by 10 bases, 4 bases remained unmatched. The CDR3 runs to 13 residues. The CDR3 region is CASSGLAGQEQFF. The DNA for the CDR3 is TGTGCCAGCTCAGGACTAGCGGGTCAAGAGCAGTTCTTC.

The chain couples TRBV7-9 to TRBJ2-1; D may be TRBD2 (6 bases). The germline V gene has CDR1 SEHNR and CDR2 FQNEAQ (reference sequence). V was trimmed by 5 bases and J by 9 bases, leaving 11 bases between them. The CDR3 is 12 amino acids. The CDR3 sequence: CASSLRETEQFF. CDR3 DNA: TGTGCCAGCAGCCTACGGGAGACTGAGCAGTTCTTC.

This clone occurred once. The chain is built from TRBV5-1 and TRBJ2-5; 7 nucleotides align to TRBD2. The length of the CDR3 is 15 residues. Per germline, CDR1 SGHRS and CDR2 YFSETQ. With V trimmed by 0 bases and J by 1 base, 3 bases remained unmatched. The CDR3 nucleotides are TGCGCCAGCAGCTTGGACCGGACTAGCCAAGAGACCCAGTACTTC. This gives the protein CASSLDRTSQETQYF.